These 27 T cell receptor beta chains originate from one sample sequenced in a study of lymphopenia after photon versus proton radiotherapy. Method: immunoSEQ multiplex PCR; TCRdb's copy keeps in-frame clones and lacks some. In the table there are fewer than 50,000 clones, roughly 87% of which are singletons. Sequencing was performed on peripheral blood, taken from a patient treated with photon-based radiotherapy. The receptors shown here come from a man aged 35 to 55 with gastric cancer.

The rearrangement uses TRBV12-5 and TRBJ2-3; 8 bases match TRBD1. The CDR3 is 14 residues long. Germline CDR1 is LGHNT and CDR2 is FRNRAP. Germline trimming cut 4 bases from V and 4 bases from J; bases unmatched to any gene: 4. CDR3 region: CASGSPQGADTQYF. The DNA for the CDR3 is TGTGCTAGTGGTTCCCCACAGGGGGCAGATACGCAGTATTTT.

The chain links TRBV30 to TRBJ1-5; D perhaps matches TRBD1 (5 bases). The germline V gene encodes CDR1 GTSNPN and CDR2 SVGIG (reference sequence). V lost 0 bases and J lost 4, with 10 bases in between. This CDR3 spans 14 amino acids. CDR3 sequence (DNA): TGTGCCTGGAGTGTGACGCGGGGGAATCAGCCCCAGCATTTT. Translation gives CAWSVTRGNQPQHF.

The chain uses TRBV7-3 and TRBJ1-2, with TRBD1 as a possible D gene (6 bases). The CDR3 is 13 residues long. Germline lookup yields CDR1 SGHTA and CDR2 FQGTGA. V lost 4 bases, J lost 0 bases, and 6 bases lay in between. The chain's CDR3 is CASSYRANYGYTF. The DNA of the CDR3 is TGTGCCAGCAGCTACAGGGCTAACTATGGCTACACCTTC.

The chain employs TRBV7-9 and TRBJ2-5, with 8 bases lining up with TRBD2. The V and J ends lost 5 bases and 1 base, in that order; junction bases with no gene match: 9. In germline, CDR1 is SEHNR, CDR2 FQNEAQ (reference sequence). The length of the CDR3 is 16 residues. This CDR3 reads CASSVPTSDSQETQYF. The CDR3 DNA reads TGTGCCAGCAGCGTCCCGACTAGCGACAGCCAAGAGACCCAGTACTTC.

This chain uses TRBV2 with TRBJ1-5; weak D call: TRBD1 (5 bases). Germline CDR1 SNHLY, CDR2 FYNNEI. V lost 6 bases and J 5 bases, leaving 17 bases between the germline ends. The CDR3 loop spans 15 amino acids. The CDR3 reads CASSAGGTLYQPQHF. The CDR3 DNA sequence: TGTGCCAGCAGCGCGGGTGGGACGCTTTATCAGCCCCAGCATTTT.

The chain uses TRBV5-1 and TRBJ2-5; no reliable D call. Trimming shortened V by 0 bases and J by 2 bases, and 8 bases separated the two germline ends. This CDR3 is 14 amino acids long. Germline CDR1 reads SGHRS; CDR2 reads YFSETQ. DNA for the CDR3: TGCGCCAGCAGCTTGGGCCAGATACAAGAGACCCAGTACTTC. As protein: CASSLGQIQETQYF.

The J gene is TRBJ1-6, the V gene TRBV27, with a weak D call TRBD1 (5 bases). The CDR3 has 15 amino acids. V dropped 7 bases and J dropped 7 bases, with 17 bases sitting between them. Germline V lookup: CDR1 MNHEY, CDR2 SMNVEV (reference sequence). In nucleotides, the CDR3 is TGTGCCAGCAACCCGACGGGGGTTTGGAATTCACCCCTCCACTTT. Protein product: CASNPTGVWNSPLHF.

The rearrangement joins TRBV2 to TRBJ2-5; a possible D gene is TRBD2 (6 bases). Trimming pared 3 bases from V and 2 bases from J, leaving 7 bases between. CDR1 is SNHLY and CDR2 is FYNNEI in the germline V gene. This CDR3 comprises 13 residues. In DNA form, the CDR3 reads TGTGCCAGCAGTGATGGGGGGCAAGAGACCCAGTACTTC. Its translation is CASSDGGQETQYF. The full variable domain, with the rest looked up from reference TRBV2 and TRBJ2-5, is EPEVTQTPSHQVTQMGQEVILRCVPISNHLYFYWYRQILGQKVEFLVSFYNNEISEKSEIFDDQFSVERPDGSNFTLKIRSTKLEDSAMYFCASSDGGQETQYFGPGTRLLVL.

The rearrangement uses TRBV5-4 and TRBJ2-1, with a possible D match to TRBD2 (7 bases). The CDR3 length is 17 residues. Per germline, CDR1 SGHNT and CDR2 YYREEE (reference sequence). Trimming cost V 0 bases and J 7 bases, with 20 bases left between them. The CDR3: CASSLDSFGRGGNEQFF. CDR3 in DNA: TGTGCCAGCAGCTTGGATAGTTTCGGCAGGGGAGGGAATGAGCAGTTCTTC.

In its sample, this clone was seen once. V is TRBV6-1 and J is TRBJ2-3; D is unclear. V was pared by 3 bases and J by 0 bases, with 10 bases between. CDR3 length: 15 amino acids. Germline CDR1 reads MNHNS; CDR2 reads SASEGT. The CDR3 region is CASSDRGTSTDTQYF. The CDR3 DNA sequence: TGTGCCAGCAGTGATCGTGGTACGAGCACAGATACGCAGTATTTT.

V usage is TRBV5-1 and J usage is TRBJ2-2; possibly TRBD2 for D (5 bases). V lost 0 bases, J lost 7 bases, and 22 bases lay in between. The length of the CDR3 is 18 residues. CDR1 is SGHRS and CDR2 is YFSETQ in the germline V gene. CDR3 loop: CASSLAIPLQTGYGELFF. For the CDR3, the DNA is TGCGCCAGCAGCTTGGCCATCCCCCTCCAGACGGGGTACGGGGAGCTGTTTTTT. The complete variable domain, with remaining parts taken from reference TRBV5-1 and TRBJ2-2, reads KAGVTQTPRYLIKTRGQQVTLSCSPISGHRSVSWYQQTPGQGLQFLFEYFSETQRNKGNFPGRFSGRQFSNSRSEMNVSTLELGDSALYLCASSLAIPLQTGYGELFFGEGSRLTVL.

The gene calls are TRBV5-5 and TRBJ2-2, with TRBD2 matching over 7 bases. The CDR3 is made up of 16 amino acids. Per germline, CDR1 SGHKS and CDR2 YYEKEE (reference sequence). The junction had 6 bases not matched to a gene; V was cut back by 2 bases and J by 2 bases. The CDR3 reads CASSFLSGVNTGELFF. The DNA of the CDR3 is TGTGCCAGCAGCTTTTTAAGCGGGGTAAACACCGGGGAGCTGTTTTTT.

The V gene is TRBV23-1, the J gene TRBJ2-2; tentatively, D is TRBD1 (7 bases). TRBV23-1 is identified as an open reading frame with a role that is uncertain. The CDR3 contains 14 residues. Trimming took off 2 bases at V and 6 bases at J, with 10 bases between the two ends. Here the CDR3 DNA reads TGCGCCAGCAGTCAAGACAGGGAGGCCGGGGAGCTGTTTTTT. It specifies CASSQDREAGELFF.

The chain carries TRBV7-9 and TRBJ2-3; 8 bases fit TRBD2. CDR3 length: 14 amino acids. Trimming cost V 5 bases and J 4 bases; bases outside gene matches: 5. Germline loops: CDR1 SEHNR, CDR2 FQNEAQ (reference sequence). The chain's CDR3 is CASSDRGGADTQYF. The CDR3 nucleotides read TGTGCCAGCAGCGACCGGGGGGGAGCAGATACGCAGTATTTT. The whole variable domain, remainder taken from reference TRBV7-9 and TRBJ2-3, is DTGVSQNPRHKITKRGQNVTFRCDPISEHNRLYWYRQTLGQGPEFLTYFQNEAQLEKSRLLSDRFSAERPKGSFSTLEIQRTEQGDSAMYLCASSDRGGADTQYFGPGTRLTVL.

The chain recombines TRBV19 with TRBJ2-5; D call uncertain. This CDR3 has 13 amino acids. Germline CDR1 and CDR2: LNHDA and SQIVND (reference sequence). V was clipped by 3 bases and J by 5 bases, with 10 bases between them. The CDR3 region is CASSILPGETQYF. For the CDR3, the DNA is TGTGCCAGTAGTATTTTACCCGGGGAGACCCAGTACTTC.

This chain joins TRBV27 and TRBJ2-1; D is undetermined. Germline loops: CDR1 MNHEY, CDR2 SMNVEV (reference sequence). V was cut by 6 bases and J by 7 bases, with 10 bases left in between. This CDR3 has 12 amino acids. The CDR3 reads CASSPRWNEQFF. The DNA of the CDR3 is TGTGCCAGCAGCCCCAGGTGGAATGAGCAGTTCTTC.

This clone came up a few times. The chain links TRBV2 to TRBJ1-6; D possibly corresponds to TRBD1 (6 bases). CDR3 size: 14 residues. Trimming pared 4 bases from V and 9 bases from J, leaving 13 bases between. The V gene's germline CDR1 is SNHLY and CDR2 FYNNEI. The CDR3 nucleotides are TGTGCCAGCAGTGGACAGGCCCGGGGTTCACCCCTCCACTTT. It translates to CASSGQARGSPLHF.

This clone is deemed medium-sized. This chain joins TRBV19 and TRBJ1-6; no firm D call. V was trimmed by 8 bases and J by 8 bases, leaving 10 bases between them. CDR3 size: 12 residues. Per the germline V gene, CDR1 is LNHDA and CDR2 is SQIVND (reference sequence). DNA of the CDR3: TGTGCCAGTGCTTATCGGGATTCACCCCTCCACTTT. Translation gives CASAYRDSPLHF.

Turning to this clone: The junction departs from the called germline gene at one end, perhaps through a read error. The genes are TRBV30 and TRBJ1-6, with TRBD1 matching over 8 bases. Germline V gives CDR1 GTSNPN, CDR2 SVGIG (reference sequence). The CDR3 loop spans 13 amino acids. The CDR3, as DNA: TGTGCCTGGGGGCAGGACAGGGATTCTCCCCTCCACTTT. Translated, it gives CAWGQDRDSPLHF.

The gene calls are TRBV4-3 and TRBJ2-3; D may be TRBD1 or TRBD2 (5 bases each). Germline V CDR1 and CDR2: LGHNA, YSLEER. This CDR3 has 15 amino acids. Trimming removed 0 bases at V and 0 bases at J, with 7 bases between. CDR3 sequence: CASSQDWGSTDTQYF. DNA of the CDR3: TGCGCCAGCAGCCAAGATTGGGGGAGCACAGATACGCAGTATTTT.

This clone was detected only once. The gene calls are TRBV30 and TRBJ2-5, with 8 bases matching TRBD2. The CDR3 contains 15 residues. Germline V lookup: CDR1 GTSNPN, CDR2 SVGIG (reference sequence). The V segment lost 4 bases and the J segment 3 bases; nucleotides outside the gene matches: 10. The CDR3 DNA follows: TGTGCCTGGACTGTGGCTAGCGGGCCCAAAGAGACCCAGTACTTC. Translating it yields CAWTVASGPKETQYF.

The rearrangement links TRBV9 to TRBJ2-5; 8 positions agree with TRBD2. V shed 4 bases and J 2 bases; nucleotides not matched to a gene: 13. There are 17 residues in the CDR3. Looked up from germline, CDR1 is SGDLS and CDR2 is YYNGEE. The CDR3 coding sequence is TGTGCCAGCAGCCCTCGCGGCCTAGCGGGCCGACAAGAGACCCAGTACTTC. It codes for CASSPRGLAGRQETQYF.

V and J are TRBV30 and TRBJ1-6, with 9 positions matching TRBD1. Germline V CDR1 and CDR2: GTSNPN, SVGIG (reference sequence). J lost 6 bases, V lost 5 bases, and 8 bases had no gene match. There are 15 residues in the CDR3. The CDR3 DNA reads TGTGCCTGGGGGGACAGGGTAGAAGGTAATTCACCCCTCCACTTT. It is translated as CAWGDRVEGNSPLHF.

The chain joins TRBV4-1 to TRBJ2-3; 9 nucleotides line up with TRBD2. Germline CDR1 is MGHRA and CDR2 is YSYEKL. After removal of 0 bases from V and 2 bases from J, the junction contained 9 bases not matched to a gene. The CDR3 is made up of 18 amino acids. The CDR3 region has the DNA TGCGCCAGCAGCCAAGAAGTCCCAGCGGGGGGTTCCACAGATACGCAGTATTTT. Translation gives CASSQEVPAGGSTDTQYF.

The DNA of the CDR3 is TGTGCCAGCAGCAAGGAGAGCGGACAGGGGTCTGTTGGCTACACCTTC. Its protein is CASSKESGQGSVGYTF. The V call is TRBV5-5, the J call TRBJ1-2; TRBD1 agrees at 9 bases. V dropped 4 bases and J dropped 7; count of bases not matched to a gene: 14. CDR1 SGHKS and CDR2 YYEKEE come from the germline V gene (reference sequence). This CDR3 comprises 16 residues.

The rearrangement joins TRBV10-3 to TRBJ2-7, with TRBD1 matching over 7 bases. Germline-derived CDR1 and CDR2 are ENHRY and SYGVKD. V was pared by 10 bases and J by 0 bases, with 9 bases of the junction left unmatched. The CDR3 is 14 amino acids. CDR3 loop: CATTGTAASYEQYF. CDR3 nucleotides: TGTGCCACCACCGGGACAGCTGCCTCCTACGAGCAGTACTTC.

The V call is TRBV5-4, the J call TRBJ2-7; D possibly corresponds to TRBD1 (6 bases). CDR3 length equals 12 residues. V was trimmed by 2 bases and J by 7 bases, leaving 10 bases between them. Per the germline V gene, CDR1 is SGHNT and CDR2 is YYREEE (reference sequence). The CDR3 DNA reads TGTGCCAGCAGCTTCGGACAGTGGGAGCAGTACTTC. Residues: CASSFGQWEQYF.